This T cell receptor beta chain was captured by sequencing in a study of T cell responses to AZD1222 COVID-19 vaccine. Produced via immunoSEQ multiplex PCR; TCRdb's table is partial and in-frame only. The sample lists about 150,000 clones; approximately 94% were seen once. The sample consisted of peripheral blood, taken on day 0 of AZD1222 vaccination. This TCR derives from an adult in good health.

The CDR3 coding sequence is TGTGCCAGCAGCCTGTGGACCCTCCAAAAGGGCTACGAGCAGTACTTC. This codes for CASSLWTLQKGYEQYF. The V call is TRBV4-2, the J call TRBJ2-7, with unresolved D. CDR3 length: 16 amino acids. Trimming removed 4 bases at V and 3 bases at J, with 19 bases between. Germline-derived CDR1 and CDR2 are LGHNA and YNFKEQ.